A single TCR beta chain is shown here with its context. The antigen is undetermined. Peripheral blood, approximately 10 milliliters per donor, was collected. Primers used in a second PCR of about 6 to 12 cycles were a sample-barcoded 5' primer and a J-beta primer mix. TCRdb re-called the 5' RACE reads through MiXCR, storing one row per CDR3 protein. This table holds around 400,000 distinct CDR3 sequences, about 49% found once. The data originate from a study of blood T cells in healthy people across ages. The germline V gene encodes CDR1 LGHNA and CDR2 YNFKEQ. Trimming removed 11 bases from V and 11 bases from J, with 22 bases in between. The CDR3 is made up of 13 amino acids. Notes on the study in general: Changes seen in expanded clonotypes were possibly confounded by donor CMV status left unknown. Diversity was estimated from one million T cells, and these estimates were considered underestimates.

The TCR originated in a man in his fifties or sixties in good health. The sample was blood. V and J are TRBV4-2 and TRBJ2-1, with D maybe TRBD2 (6 bases). The CDR3 nucleotides read TGTGCCTGCGGGCGGGGAACACCATTAAAGCAGTTCTTC. Encoded protein: CACGRGTPLKQFF.